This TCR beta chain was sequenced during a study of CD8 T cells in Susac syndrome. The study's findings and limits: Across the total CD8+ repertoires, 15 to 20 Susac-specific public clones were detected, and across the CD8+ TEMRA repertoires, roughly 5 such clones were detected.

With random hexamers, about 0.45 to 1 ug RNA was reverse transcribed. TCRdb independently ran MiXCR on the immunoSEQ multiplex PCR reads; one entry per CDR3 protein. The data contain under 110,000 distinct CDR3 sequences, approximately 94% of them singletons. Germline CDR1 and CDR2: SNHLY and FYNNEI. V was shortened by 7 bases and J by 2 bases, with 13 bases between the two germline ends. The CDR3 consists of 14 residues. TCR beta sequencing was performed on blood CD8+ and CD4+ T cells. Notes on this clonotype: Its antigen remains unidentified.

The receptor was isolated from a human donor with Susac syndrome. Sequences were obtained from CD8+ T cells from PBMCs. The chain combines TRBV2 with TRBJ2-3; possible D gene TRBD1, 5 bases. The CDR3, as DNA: TGTGCCAGCAAGGGCCAGGGATCCACAGATACGCAGTATTTT. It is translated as CASKGQGSTDTQYF.